The 21 T cell receptor beta chains given below trace back to one sample, sequenced in a study of long-term antiretroviral therapy in people with HIV. At the survey level, the v3.0 immunoSEQ assay was run. Method: immunoSEQ multiplex PCR; TCRdb's copy keeps in-frame clones and lacks some. The sample carries fewer than 40,000 clones, roughly nine tenths recorded once. Sequencing was performed on unsorted PBMCs, taken 1.2 years after starting antiretroviral therapy. The receptors were sampled from a woman between 50 and 59 years old with HIV.

The V gene is TRBV5-4, the J gene TRBJ1-3, with 9 bases fitting TRBD1. Germline CDR1 is SGHNT and CDR2 is YYREEE (reference sequence). The CDR3 is 13 amino acids. V dropped 4 bases and J dropped 4; count of bases not matched to a gene: 0. The CDR3: CASSTGGGNTIYF. Written as DNA, the CDR3 is TGTGCCAGCAGCACAGGGGGCGGAAACACCATATATTTT.

As for this clone: The junction does not match germline at one end; this may be a read error. V is TRBV5-8 and J is TRBJ2-2; D is perhaps TRBD1 or TRBD2 (6 bases each). The CDR3 loop spans 11 amino acids. CDR1 SGHTS and CDR2 YDEGEE come from the germline V gene. This CDR3 is CASSYRGPTDF. The CDR3 DNA sequence: TGTGCCAGCAGCTACCGGGGGCCGACGGATTTT. Full variable domain (missing parts from reference TRBV5-8 and TRBJ2-2): EAGVTQSPTHLIKTRGQQATLRCSPISGHTSVYWYQQALGLGLQFLLWYDEGEERNRGNFPPRFSGRQFPNYSSELNVNALELEDSALYLCASSYRGPTDFGEGSRLTVL.

This clone was seen just once. This rearrangement joins TRBV7-2 to TRBJ1-6; 7 positions agree with TRBD1. Germline V gene sequence: CDR1 SGHTA, CDR2 FQGNSA. The CDR3 sequence is 15 residues long. Trimming took 6 bases from V and 2 from J; bases not matched to a gene: 4. The CDR3 region has the DNA TGTGCCAGCAGGAATGGACAGGCCTATAATTCACCCCTCCACTTT. Translating gives CASRNGQAYNSPLHF.

The chain combines TRBV7-2 with TRBJ2-1, with 10 bases that match TRBD1. V lost 5 bases and J lost 6; bases outside the gene matches: 7. CDR1 is SGHTA, CDR2 FQGNSA, per germline. The CDR3 extends over 15 amino acids. The CDR3 is CASSQSGTGVNEQFF. CDR3 in DNA: TGTGCCAGCAGCCAATCCGGGACAGGGGTCAATGAGCAGTTCTTC.

In its sample, this clone was seen once. The gene calls are TRBV28 and TRBJ1-4; a weak D match, TRBD1 (5 bases). V was pared by 7 bases and J by 8 bases, with 11 bases between. CDR1 MDHEN and CDR2 SYDVKM come from the germline V gene. CDR3 length: 12 amino acids. The CDR3 DNA is TGTGCCAGCACCAGGGCTCCCGAAAAACTGTTTTTT. Its protein product is CASTRAPEKLFF.

The CDR3 sequence is CASSLPPGVADSTDTQYF. CDR3 bases: TGTGCCAGCAGTTTACCCCCCGGGGTAGCGGATAGCACAGATACGCAGTATTTT. The chain has TRBV27 and TRBJ2-3; D might be TRBD2 (6 bases). Germline V lookup: CDR1 MNHEY, CDR2 SMNVEV (reference sequence). There are 18 residues in the CDR3. Trimming cost V 2 bases and J 0 bases, with 18 bases left between them.

The chain combines TRBV7-9 with TRBJ1-5, with D hard to call. This CDR3 has 14 amino acids. Germline CDR1 reads SEHNR; CDR2 reads FQNEAQ (reference sequence). V shed 1 base and J shed 0 bases, with 4 bases lying between them. The CDR3 spells CASSLEGSNQPQHF. In nucleotides, the CDR3 is TGTGCCAGCAGCTTAGAGGGTAGCAATCAGCCCCAGCATTTT.

J is TRBJ1-2 and V is TRBV30; D perhaps matches TRBD1 (6 bases). V was pared by 0 bases and J by 7 bases, with 12 bases between. Germline V CDR1 and CDR2: GTSNPN, SVGIG (reference sequence). This CDR3 region has 13 residues. The CDR3 region is CAWSVPGAGGYTF. The CDR3 DNA reads TGTGCCTGGAGTGTCCCAGGGGCTGGTGGCTACACCTTC.

This clone was seen only once. The chain uses TRBV6-5 and TRBJ1-5, with TRBD1 matching over 8 bases. The CDR3 extends over 15 amino acids. V trimming: 6 bases; J trimming: 5 bases; junction bases outside the gene matches: 9. Germline V gene lookup returns CDR1 MNHEY and CDR2 SVGAGI. For the CDR3, the DNA is TGTGCCAGCAGCCGTTTGCCAGGGGGCCATCAGCCCCAGCATTTT. It codes for CASSRLPGGHQPQHF.

The chain has TRBV7-2 and TRBJ2-6; D is ambiguous. Trimming shortened V by 1 base and J by 0 bases, and 10 bases separated the two germline ends. The CDR3 extends over 17 amino acids. The germline V gene has CDR1 SGHTA and CDR2 FQGNSA. The CDR3 here is CASSLVPGNSGANVLTF. CDR3 nucleotides: TGTGCCAGCAGCTTAGTTCCTGGGAACTCTGGGGCCAACGTCCTGACTTTC.

V gene TRBV19 combines with J gene TRBJ1-2, with TRBD1 identical over 9 bases. V was clipped by 3 bases and J by 8 bases; unmatched bases: 7. Germline CDR1 and CDR2: LNHDA and SQIVND (reference sequence). The CDR3 loop spans 14 amino acids. The chain's CDR3 is CASSIRTGAEGYTF. DNA of the CDR3: TGTGCCAGTAGTATCAGGACAGGGGCGGAGGGCTACACCTTC.

The gene calls are TRBV19 and TRBJ1-4, with TRBD1 identical over 7 bases. Germline lookup yields CDR1 LNHDA and CDR2 SQIVND (reference sequence). V was pared by 7 bases and J by 3 bases, with 14 bases of the junction left unmatched. The CDR3 is made up of 17 amino acids. DNA for the CDR3: TGTGCCAGTAAGTCCCGCGGCACGGACAGGCCTAATGAAAAACTGTTTTTT. It specifies CASKSRGTDRPNEKLFF.

V and J are TRBV9 and TRBJ2-7; TRBD2 agrees at 7 bases. CDR3 length: 15 amino acids. Germline-derived CDR1 and CDR2 are SGDLS and YYNGEE. The J segment lost 3 bases and the V segment lost 0 bases, leaving 6 bases of the junction unmatched. The CDR3 DNA reads TGTGCCAGCAGCGTAGAGGCCGCGGGGGTCTACGAGCAGTACTTC. Encoded protein: CASSVEAAGVYEQYF.

The gene calls are TRBV7-6 and TRBJ1-1; no firm D call. The CDR3 spans 13 residues. The germline CDR1 and CDR2 sequences are SGHVS and FNYEAQ. Trimming took 0 bases from V and 7 from J, leaving 9 bases between them. The CDR3 loop is CASSLARGVEAFF. CDR3 nucleotide sequence: TGTGCCAGCAGCTTAGCGCGCGGGGTTGAAGCTTTCTTT.

The chain joins TRBV9 to TRBJ1-1; no definite D call. Germline-derived CDR1 and CDR2 are SGDLS and YYNGEE. Between the trimmed V and J ends, which lost 2 bases and 2 bases, there was a span of 7 bases. The CDR3 has 13 amino acids. The CDR3 coding sequence is TGTGCCAGCAGCGTGGCTCCTAACACTGAAGCTTTCTTT. It is translated as CASSVAPNTEAFF.

The chain employs TRBV25-1 and TRBJ2-7, with 8 bases matching TRBD2. Trimming removed 0 bases from V and 4 bases from J; junction bases left unmatched: 2. This CDR3 comprises 14 residues. CDR1 is MGHDK, CDR2 SYGVNS, per germline. The CDR3 spells CASSEYGGAYEQYF. DNA of the CDR3: TGTGCCAGCAGTGAATACGGGGGGGCTTACGAGCAGTACTTC.

Only a few counts were recorded for this clone. V usage is TRBV11-1 and J usage is TRBJ1-6; 8 positions agree with TRBD1. J gave up 7 bases and V 6 bases, and 5 bases lay outside the gene matches. This CDR3 region has 14 residues. Germline V CDR1 and CDR2: SGHAT, FQDESV (reference sequence). This chain's CDR3 is CASRPRTGNSPLHF. CDR3 DNA: TGTGCCAGCAGACCTCGGACAGGGAATTCACCCCTCCACTTT.

The chain combines TRBV6-5 with TRBJ1-2; tentatively, D is TRBD1 (6 bases). Trimming removed 5 bases at V and 2 bases at J, with 12 bases between. Per germline, CDR1 MNHEY and CDR2 SVGAGI. The CDR3 has 14 amino acids. CDR3 sequence: CASSRLQGNYGYTF. The CDR3 DNA sequence: TGTGCCAGCAGTCGACTTCAGGGGAACTATGGCTACACCTTC.

This chain connects TRBV30 to TRBJ1-3, with 9 bases that match TRBD1. Germline V gene sequence: CDR1 GTSNPN, CDR2 SVGIG (reference sequence). The CDR3 is made up of 14 amino acids. V lost 4 bases, J lost 4 bases, and 5 bases stayed unmatched. The CDR3 nucleotides read TGTGCCTGGAAGGGGACAGGGTCCGGAAACACCATATATTTT. The encoded protein is CAWKGTGSGNTIYF.

The chain combines TRBV10-3 with TRBJ1-5, with TRBD1 identical over 8 bases. V lost 6 bases to trimming and J lost 3 bases; unmatched junction nucleotides: 10. Per germline, CDR1 ENHRY and CDR2 SYGVKD. The CDR3 contains 16 residues. CDR3 coding DNA: TGTGCCATCAGCGCTGGGACAGGTGGTTCCAATCAGCCCCAGCATTTT. Its translation is CAISAGTGGSNQPQHF.

This clone occurred once. The chain couples TRBV18 to TRBJ2-2; weak D call: TRBD2 (5 bases). The CDR3 has 14 residues. Trimming left V 0 bases short and J 6 bases short, with 8 bases between. CDR1 and CDR2 from the germline V gene are KGHSH and LQKENI. CDR3 loop: CASSPPGVPGELFF. As DNA, the CDR3 is TGTGCCAGCTCACCACCGGGAGTTCCCGGGGAGCTGTTTTTT.